The sequence of this TCR beta chain was determined in a study of molecular identifiers for immune sequencing clone quantification. On this clonotype: As yet, its antigen is unknown.

Study-wide results and limits: Clones with over 20 RNA copies captured over 99% of effector molecules but under 1% of naive ones.

Between roughly 17,000 and 1,000,000 sorted cells, with 10%, 30% or 50% RNA, yielded naive CD8 libraries. Using its own MiXCR run on the PCR reads, TCRdb lists one record per CDR3 protein. The repertoire holds fewer than 45,000 distinct CDR3 sequences, with roughly 24% as singletons. Germline V gene data show CDR1 as MDHEN and CDR2 as SYDVKM. Unmatched junction bases numbered 27, after V lost 4 bases and J lost 4 bases. CDR3 length equals 24 residues. Sequenced material: naive CD8+ T cells from blood, with Jurkat cell RNA spiked in. Subset specified: FACS-sorted CD8+CD4-CCR7+CD45RA+ naive T cells. The chain is built from TRBV28 and TRBJ2-3; 15 positions match TRBD2. The source is a human donor in good health. Some libraries in this study had Jurkat cell RNA spiked in. CDR3 bases: TGTGCCAGCAGTTCCTACTCAATCGCGGTTACACCCGCGGGACTAGCGGGAGGCCCAGATACGCAGTATTTT. Translation gives CASSSYSIAVTPAGLAGGPDTQYF.